The 32 T cell receptor beta chains presented below share a single source sample, sequenced in a study of OX40 agonist ivuxolimab in advanced cancers. Only in-frame clones appear in the TCRdb table, and some are missing; sequencing was by immunoSEQ multiplex PCR. In the table there are around 50,000 clones, roughly nine tenths of which are singletons. This specimen consisted of CD4+ or CD8+ T cells sorted from blood, obtained in a trial of the OX40 agonist ivuxolimab. These receptors were taken from an adult with an advanced solid tumor such as melanoma, head and neck, liver or kidney cancer.

The rearrangement joins TRBV30 to TRBJ1-6; the D is unclear. The CDR3 is 12 amino acids. The germline V gene has CDR1 GTSNPN and CDR2 SVGIG (reference sequence). V dropped 0 bases and J dropped 13 bases, with 10 bases sitting between them. The CDR3, as DNA: TGTGCCTGGAGTGTGACCGGCGGGCCCCTCCACTTT. It codes for CAWSVTGGPLHF.

The V call is TRBV28, the J call TRBJ2-7; no reliable D call. The CDR3 has 14 amino acids. Germline CDR1 is MDHEN and CDR2 is SYDVKM. Trimming removed 3 bases at V and 2 bases at J, with 11 bases between. CDR3 bases: TGTGCCAGCAGTTTTCAAGGTGGGACCTACGAGCAGTACTTC. Its protein product is CASSFQGGTYEQYF.

The chain has TRBV10-2 and TRBJ2-1; D remains ambiguous. Germline loops: CDR1 WSHSY, CDR2 SAAADI. The CDR3 consists of 13 residues. Trimming removed 4 bases at V and 3 bases at J, with 7 bases between. The CDR3 protein is CASSGTDYNEQFF. Written as DNA, the CDR3 is TGCGCCAGCAGTGGAACAGACTACAATGAGCAGTTCTTC.

The chain joins TRBV28 to TRBJ2-7, with TRBD1 as a possible D gene (6 bases). The ends were cut back, 7 bases at V and 2 bases at J, with 15 bases in the middle. This CDR3 region has 14 residues. In germline, CDR1 is MDHEN, CDR2 SYDVKM. The chain's CDR3 is CASTETGITYEQYF. The CDR3 nucleotides read TGTGCCAGCACGGAGACAGGCATCACCTACGAGCAGTACTTC.

This chain joins TRBV19 and TRBJ2-7; 9 bases map to TRBD1. Trimming at V came to 3 bases and at J to 4 bases, leaving 10 bases not matched to a gene. This CDR3 is built from 16 residues. CDR1 LNHDA and CDR2 SQIVND come from the germline V gene (reference sequence). Here the CDR3 reads CASSIEGTGNPYEQYF. The DNA for the CDR3 is TGTGCCAGTAGTATCGAGGGGACAGGGAACCCGTACGAGCAGTACTTC.

The chain links TRBV6-6 to TRBJ1-4, with D unclear. Deletions cut 5 bases from V and 5 bases from J, with 9 bases between. This CDR3 comprises 13 residues. Germline CDR1 and CDR2: MNHNY and SVGAGI (reference sequence). CDR3 residues: CASSALGNEKLFF. The CDR3 DNA reads TGTGCCAGCAGTGCTTTAGGGAATGAAAAACTGTTTTTT.

The genes are TRBV27 and TRBJ2-1; 10 bases are a match to TRBD2. CDR3 length: 13 amino acids. CDR1 and CDR2 from the germline V gene are MNHEY and SMNVEV (reference sequence). V lost 6 bases to trimming and J lost 8 bases; unmatched junction nucleotides: 4. CDR3 loop: CASSKREGDEQFF. The CDR3 DNA follows: TGTGCCAGCAGCAAGCGGGAGGGCGATGAGCAGTTCTTC.

The chain has TRBV2 and TRBJ2-4; 15 bases line up with TRBD2. Germline CDR1 is SNHLY and CDR2 is FYNNEI. CDR3 length: 14 residues. The junction had 6 bases not matched to a gene; V was cut back by 6 bases and J by 12 bases. The CDR3 region has the DNA TGTGCCAGCAGCCCGGGGACTAGCGGGAGGACTCAGTACTTC. Translating gives CASSPGTSGRTQYF.

The chain recombines TRBV6-1 with TRBJ2-1, with 7 bases identical to TRBD1. The germline V gene encodes CDR1 MNHNS and CDR2 SASEGT. This CDR3 is 14 amino acids long. V lost 5 bases and J lost 6; bases outside the gene matches: 7. CDR3 nucleotides: TGTGCCAGCAGTCGACAGGGTAGGGGCAATGAGCAGTTCTTC. Amino acid sequence: CASSRQGRGNEQFF.

The chain couples TRBV19 to TRBJ2-1, with 10 positions matching TRBD1. The junction had 8 bases not matched to a gene; V was cut back by 3 bases and J by 6 bases. Germline loops: CDR1 LNHDA, CDR2 SQIVND (reference sequence). This CDR3 is 16 amino acids long. The CDR3: CASSILTGGFGNEQFF. The CDR3 DNA reads as TGTGCCAGTAGTATCCTGACAGGGGGCTTTGGCAATGAGCAGTTCTTC.

The chain employs TRBV30 and TRBJ2-3; TRBD1 aligns across 12 bases. The CDR3 loop spans 16 amino acids. Trimming at V came to 5 bases and at J to 10 bases, leaving 16 bases not matched to a gene. The germline V gene encodes CDR1 GTSNPN and CDR2 SVGIG (reference sequence). CDR3: CAWSRTGTGGAEAQYF. The CDR3 bases are TGTGCCTGGTCCCGTACCGGGACAGGGGGCGCCGAGGCGCAGTATTTT.

The rearrangement joins TRBV15 to TRBJ1-1; 8 bases agree with TRBD1. Unmatched junction bases numbered 3, after V lost 1 base and J lost 2 bases. This CDR3 comprises 15 residues. Germline-derived CDR1 and CDR2 are LNHNV and YYDKDF (reference sequence). The CDR3 spells CATSRGTGGNTEAFF. CDR3 in DNA: TGTGCCACCAGCAGAGGCACAGGGGGAAACACTGAAGCTTTCTTT.

This clone was found once. The chain links TRBV11-2 to TRBJ2-3; perhaps TRBD2 as D (5 bases). The V and J ends lost 1 base and 4 bases respectively, with 15 bases between them. There are 16 residues in the CDR3. Per the germline V gene, CDR1 is SGHAT and CDR2 is FQNNGV. CDR3 DNA sequence: TGTGCCAGCAGCTTAGTTGGACTCCTCGGGGCAGATACGCAGTATTTT. Its translation: CASSLVGLLGADTQYF.

This chain's CDR3 is CASLHPSGTGVDEQFF. CDR3 sequence (DNA): TGTGCCAGCCTACACCCCAGTGGGACGGGTGTAGATGAGCAGTTCTTC. The chain employs TRBV28 and TRBJ2-1; either TRBD1 or TRBD2 may supply D (5 bases each). Trimming shortened V by 8 bases and J by 8 bases, and 25 bases separated the two germline ends. Germline V gene sequence: CDR1 MDHEN, CDR2 SYDVKM. The CDR3 sequence is 16 residues long.

This rearrangement joins TRBV6-6 to TRBJ1-2; D gene uncertain. V gave up 6 bases and J gave up 1 base, with 9 bases separating them. The CDR3 is 13 amino acids. The V gene's germline CDR1 is MNHNY and CDR2 SVGAGI (reference sequence). The CDR3 spells CASRFDINYGYTF. CDR3 nucleotides: TGTGCCAGCAGATTCGACATTAACTATGGCTACACCTTC.

The chain employs TRBV6-5 and TRBJ1-1, with unresolved D. V shed 0 bases and J shed 8 bases, with 13 bases lying between them. Germline values: CDR1 MNHEY, CDR2 SVGAGI. CDR3 length: 14 amino acids. The DNA of the CDR3 is TGTGCCAGCAGTTACTCCGACTCGGGAAACGAAGCTTTCTTT. Its translation is CASSYSDSGNEAFF.

The chain is built from TRBV14 and TRBJ1-4; D not resolved. V was clipped by 4 bases and J by 8 bases, with 17 bases between them. Germline V gene sequence: CDR1 SGHDN, CDR2 FVKESK. The CDR3 runs 15 residues. The CDR3: CASSPGWRVEEKLFF. The CDR3 bases are TGTGCCAGCAGCCCGGGATGGAGGGTTGAAGAAAAACTGTTTTTT.

The chain couples TRBV27 to TRBJ2-7; 11 bases map to TRBD1. This CDR3 is built from 15 residues. V lost 2 bases, J lost 3 bases, and 3 bases stayed unmatched. Germline values: CDR1 MNHEY, CDR2 SMNVEV (reference sequence). The CDR3 is CASSLEGTGGYEQYF. CDR3 nucleotide sequence: TGTGCCAGCAGTTTAGAGGGGACAGGGGGCTACGAGCAGTACTTC.

This clone was counted only a few times. This rearrangement joins TRBV7-9 to TRBJ1-1; D is unclear. Germline CDR1 is SEHNR and CDR2 is FQNEAQ (reference sequence). V lost 5 bases, J lost 4 bases, and 5 bases lay in between. CDR3 length equals 11 residues. CDR3 in amino acids: CASSRGTEAFF. In DNA, the CDR3 is TGTGCCAGCAGCCGGGGCACTGAAGCTTTCTTT.

The J gene is TRBJ2-3, the V gene TRBV15; no clear D. The V gene's germline CDR1 is LNHNV and CDR2 YYDKDF (reference sequence). CDR3 length equals 14 residues. V lost 3 bases, J lost 4 bases, and 11 bases lay in between. Written as DNA, the CDR3 is TGTGCCACCAGCAGGGGCCCATTCCCAGATACGCAGTATTTT. Protein product: CATSRGPFPDTQYF.

The gene calls are TRBV25-1 and TRBJ2-7, with D possibly TRBD2 on 6 matching bases. Trimming pared 1 base from V and 6 bases from J, leaving 22 bases between. This CDR3 has 17 amino acids. The germline gives CDR1 MGHDK, CDR2 SYGVNS. CDR3 residues: CASSESYGFGGVGEQYF. CDR3 sequence (DNA): TGTGCCAGCAGTGAATCCTATGGTTTCGGGGGTGTTGGCGAGCAGTACTTC.

As regards this clone: At one end the junction does not follow the germline gene, possibly because of a read error. The CDR3 DNA reads TGTGCCATCGGTGACCAGGCTAATGAAAAACTGTTTTTT. Its translation is CAIGDQANEKLFF. The chain employs TRBV10-3 and TRBJ1-4; no clear D. The CDR3 is 13 amino acids. The germline gives CDR1 ENHRY, CDR2 SYGVKD.

The genes are TRBV18 and TRBJ1-4; 7 nucleotides agree with TRBD1. Germline CDR1 reads KGHSH; CDR2 reads LQKENI. The CDR3 runs 15 residues. Trimming removed 6 bases from V and 3 bases from J; junction bases left unmatched: 7. The CDR3 region has the DNA TGTGCCAGCTCCCCTACAGGGGCCTCTAATGAAAAACTGTTTTTT. It yields the protein CASSPTGASNEKLFF.

The rearrangement links TRBV6-1 to TRBJ1-1; the D is unclear. Germline V gene sequence: CDR1 MNHNS, CDR2 SASEGT. The CDR3 has 14 residues. The ends were cut back, 2 bases at V and 0 bases at J, with 7 bases in the middle. CDR3 DNA sequence: TGTGCCAGCAGTGAATTACGGATGAACACTGAAGCTTTCTTT. It specifies CASSELRMNTEAFF.

The chain uses TRBV5-8 and TRBJ1-1; D is possibly TRBD1 (5 bases). Germline assignment: CDR1 SGHTS and CDR2 YDEGEE. The CDR3 extends over 16 amino acids. The ends were cut back, 4 bases at V and 3 bases at J, with 19 bases in the middle. The CDR3 coding sequence is TGTGCCAGCAGCCCGGCCTGGGGCAGGGCGGACACTGAAGCTTTCTTT. Translation gives CASSPAWGRADTEAFF.

J is TRBJ2-6 and V is TRBV6-5, with a tentative D call TRBD1 (6 bases). Trimming removed 1 base from V and 1 base from J, with 8 bases in between. The CDR3 has 16 residues. Germline V gives CDR1 MNHEY, CDR2 SVGAGI. In DNA, the CDR3 is TGTGCCAGCAGTTACTACCAGGGGTCTGGGGCCAACGTCCTGACTTTC. This gives the protein CASSYYQGSGANVLTF.

This chain's CDR3 is CASSRDRDTANYGYTF. For the CDR3, the DNA is TGTGCCAGTAGTAGGGACCGGGACACAGCTAACTATGGCTACACCTTC. This sequence joins TRBV19 and TRBJ1-2; a possible D gene is TRBD1 (6 bases). Per the germline V gene, CDR1 is LNHDA and CDR2 is SQIVND (reference sequence). V was trimmed by 4 bases and J by 0 bases, leaving 15 bases between them. The CDR3 has 16 amino acids.

For this clone: One end of the junction is discordant with germline, which a read error may explain. The V call is TRBV7-6, the J call TRBJ2-5; 8 bases match TRBD1. CDR1 and CDR2 from the germline V gene are SGHVS and FNYEAQ. This CDR3 is 14 amino acids long. CDR3 nucleotides: TGTGCCAGCAGTTTAGCGGACAGGGTGGAGACCCAGTACTTC. Translation: CASSLADRVETQYF.

V is TRBV30 and J is TRBJ2-1; D gene unclear. CDR3 size: 12 residues. Germline loops: CDR1 GTSNPN, CDR2 SVGIG (reference sequence). Trimming removed 5 bases from V and 8 bases from J, with 13 bases in between. The CDR3 loop is CAWSNRVDEQFF. The DNA of the CDR3 is TGTGCCTGGTCTAATAGAGTCGATGAGCAGTTCTTC.

This chain uses TRBV7-9 with TRBJ2-2; D is perhaps TRBD2 (5 bases). With 4 bases removed from V and 0 bases from J, the gap between germline ends came to 9 bases. In germline, CDR1 is SEHNR, CDR2 FQNEAQ (reference sequence). The CDR3 extends over 15 amino acids. The CDR3 bases are TGTGCCAGCAGCTCGGACTTAACGAACACCGGGGAGCTGTTTTTT. Protein product: CASSSDLTNTGELFF.

This chain uses TRBV28 with TRBJ1-2; D ambiguous. The CDR3 spans 12 residues. The ends were cut back, 7 bases at V and 3 bases at J, with 9 bases in the middle. In germline, CDR1 is MDHEN, CDR2 SYDVKM. The CDR3 region has the DNA TGTGCCAGCACTGGGGAATACTATGGCTACACCTTC. Its translation is CASTGEYYGYTF.

This sequence joins TRBV28 and TRBJ1-2, with TRBD1 identical over 7 bases. The J segment lost 4 bases and the V segment lost 11 bases, leaving 10 bases of the junction unmatched. This CDR3 contains 13 residues. CDR1 is MDHEN and CDR2 is SYDVKM in the germline V gene. The CDR3 sequence: CAAKPGQLYGYTF. The CDR3, as DNA: TGTGCCGCGAAGCCGGGACAGCTCTATGGCTACACCTTC.